The TCR beta chain described here comes from a study of beta chain features in type 1 diabetes. Whole-study results and caveats: Significant though moderate, a shortening of TCRB CDR3s appeared in all four CD4+ subsets of Type 1 diabetes patients.

Blood was collected once per donor into heparin, averaging about 0.12 L. Germline CDR1 MGHDK, CDR2 SYGVNS. The CDR3 covers 15 residues. V lost 8 bases to trimming and J lost 5 bases; unmatched junction nucleotides: 12. Comments on this clone: Its specificity is not known.

Expressed TCRB transcripts were sequenced after all isolated RNA was converted to cDNA. Data came from immunoSEQ multiplex PCR; TCRdb stores just in-frame clones and leaves some out. The repertoire holds about 230,000 clones, with 16% as singletons. The chain combines TRBV25-1 with TRBJ2-5; 9 positions match TRBD2. The material sequenced was naive CD4+ T cells from blood. This clonotype was sampled from a man aged 25-45 years with type 1 diabetes. Written as DNA, the CDR3 is TGTGCCAGCCAAGCAAGCGGGAGGTTGATGGAGACCCAGTACTTC. Translated: CASQASGRLMETQYF.